The rows below give T cell receptor beta chains drawn from one sample of a study of blood T cell repertoires in COVID-19. The table came from immunoSEQ multiplex PCR; TCRdb's copy has only in-frame clones and leaves some out. The data contain approximately 180,000 clones, 70% to 90% of them singletons. Sequencing was done on a sample of peripheral blood. All receptors come from a human donor with active or convalescent COVID-19. The donor label of this sample is uncertain. CDR3s include the opening cysteine and the closing phenylalanine or tryptophan. A D gene is named only where the DNA matches it firmly. Some rows mark clone size as missing; the rest say once, few, many or name a class of expanded clone.

NA	NA	TRBV28	TRBJ1-2	13	TGTGCCAGCAGTCAGACAGATAACTATGGCTACACCTTC	CASSQTDNYGYTF
TRBD2	NA	TRBV6-2/TRBV6-3	TRBJ2-7	14	TGTGCCAGCAGTTACATTAGCGGGGGTTACGAGCAGTACTTC	CASSYISGGYEQYF
TRBD1	NA	TRBV6-5	TRBJ1-2	14	TGTGCCAGCAGTTCACCGACAGGGGAGTATGGCTACACCTTC	CASSSPTGEYGYTF
NA	NA	TRBV6-5	TRBJ1-1	15	TGTGCCAGCAGTTTTAACCGGGATTTGAACACTGAAGCTTTCTTT	CASSFNRDLNTEAFF
TRBD1	few	TRBV6-2/TRBV6-3	TRBJ1-2	14	TGTGCCAGCAGTTACCGGACAGGGGGCGATGGCTACACCTTC	CASSYRTGGDGYTF
TRBD2	NA	TRBV9	TRBJ2-7	17	TGTGCCAGCAGCGTAGGTAGCGGGGGGGCCCGGCGCCACGAGCAGTACTTC	CASSVGSGGARRHEQYF
NA	NA	TRBV19	TRBJ1-1	13	TGTGCCAGTAGGAGGGCCCCCTCTACTGAAGCTTTCTTT	CASRRAPSTEAFF
NA	NA	TRBV19	TRBJ2-1	15	TGTGCCAGTAGTGAGGGGGGGCGGGAGCCTAATGAGCAGTTCTTC	CASSEGGREPNEQFF
NA	NA	TRBV30	TRBJ2-4	11	TGTGCCTGGAGTGTTGAGAGACAGTCATACTTC	CAWSVERQSYF
TRBD2	NA	TRBV27	TRBJ2-1	14	TGTGCCAGCAGTGAAGCTAGCGGGAGGGGCCCAAAGTTCTTC	CASSEASGRGPKFF
TRBD1	NA	TRBV7-6	TRBJ2-7	13	TGTGCCAGCAGCCCCGAGGACAGGGACGAGCAGTACTTC	CASSPEDRDEQYF
TRBD2	NA	TRBV9	TRBJ2-3	17	TGTGCCAGCAGCCCGGCTATAGCGGGGGGGCGATCAGATACGCAGTATTTT	CASSPAIAGGRSDTQYF
TRBD1	NA	TRBV5-4	TRBJ1-2	14	TGTGCCAGCAGCCCAGGACAGGGGGCATATGGCTACACCTTC	CASSPGQGAYGYTF
TRBD1	NA	TRBV6-6	TRBJ2-3	15	TGTGCCAGCAGATCCCCGGACAGGCGGTTTGATACGCAGTATTTT	CASRSPDRRFDTQYF
NA	NA	TRBV19	TRBJ2-3	15	TGTGCCAGTAGTACCCGTCCAGGAAGAACAGATACGCAGTATTTT	CASSTRPGRTDTQYF
NA	NA	TRBV28	TRBJ1-2	13	TGTGCCAGCGGGGTTCGGGGTGGGTATGGCTACACCTTC	CASGVRGGYGYTF
NA	NA	TRBV6-1	TRBJ1-2	15	TGTGCCAGCAGTGAACCACGACAGACAGGTTATGGCTACACCTTC	CASSEPRQTGYGYTF
TRBD1	NA	TRBV28	TRBJ2-7	15	TGTGCCAGCACCCTAGGGACAGGACATCTCTACGAGCAGTACTTC	CASTLGTGHLYEQYF
NA	NA	TRBV29-1	TRBJ1-1	14	TGCAGCGTTGATAGCGGGAGGTATAACACTGAAGCTTTCTTT	CSVDSGRYNTEAFF
NA	once	TRBV6-4	TRBJ2-1	15	TGTGCCAGCAGTGTATCGCCGGACAGAGACAATGAGCAGTTCTTC	CASSVSPDRDNEQFF
NA	NA	TRBV6-5	TRBJ2-1	14	TGTGCCAGCAAAGAACTCGGGACTCCGGTAGAGCAGTTCTTC	CASKELGTPVEQFF
TRBD1	NA	TRBV5-1	TRBJ1-1	16	TGCGCCAGCAGCGGCGGACAGGGTGCCATGAACACTGAAGCTTTCTTT	CASSGGQGAMNTEAFF